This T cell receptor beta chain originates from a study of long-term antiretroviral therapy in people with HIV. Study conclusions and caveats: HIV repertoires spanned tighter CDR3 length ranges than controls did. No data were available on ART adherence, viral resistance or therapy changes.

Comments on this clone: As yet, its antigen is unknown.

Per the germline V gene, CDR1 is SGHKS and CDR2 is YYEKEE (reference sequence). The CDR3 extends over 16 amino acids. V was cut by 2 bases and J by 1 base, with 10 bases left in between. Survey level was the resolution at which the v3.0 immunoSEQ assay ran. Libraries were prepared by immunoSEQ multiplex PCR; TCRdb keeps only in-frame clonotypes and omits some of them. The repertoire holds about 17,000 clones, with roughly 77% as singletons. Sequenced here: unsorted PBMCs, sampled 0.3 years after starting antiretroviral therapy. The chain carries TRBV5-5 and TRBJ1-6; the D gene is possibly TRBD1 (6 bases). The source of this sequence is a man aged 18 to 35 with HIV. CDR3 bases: TGTGCCAGCAGCTTCGACGACAGGTCCTATAATTCACCCCTCCACTTT. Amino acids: CASSFDDRSYNSPLHF.